This T cell receptor (beta chain) was identified during a study of PD-1 blockade in classical Hodgkin lymphoma. Points from the study as a whole: While CD8+ TCR diversity did not rise significantly by C4D1, CD4+ TCR diversity did. Patients with a complete response exhibited baseline diversity comparable to newly diagnosed patients.

This CDR3 is built from 12 residues. The V gene's germline CDR1 is SGHVS and CDR2 FQNEAQ. The V gene lost 0 bases and the J gene lost 6 bases, with 6 bases spanning the gap. Sequencing was performed with immunoSEQ multiplex PCR; in TCRdb, only in-frame clones are kept and a portion is missing. The sample contains almost 20,000 clones, around four fifths of which appear only once. Time point meaning: cycle 4 day 1 (C4D1), after more than five weeks of nivolumab. Relapses following autologous stem cell transplantation were seen in all patients, with brentuximab vedotin exposure varying. CD4+ T cells were purified from thawed PBMCs by negative selection. About this clone itself: Its antigen is currently unknown.

The sequence was collected from a human donor with classical Hodgkin lymphoma. The sequences come from CD4+ T cells from blood, collected before the fourth cycle of nivolumab. The chain is built from TRBV7-8 and TRBJ2-7; D gene uncertain. The CDR3, as DNA: TGTGCCAGCAGCTTAGCCCGGGTCGAGCAGTACTTC. It translates to CASSLARVEQYF. Based on the CDR3 plus reference TRBV7-8 and TRBJ2-7, the full variable domain is GAGVSQSPRYKVAKRGQDVALRCDPISGHVSLFWYQQALGQGPEFLTYFQNEAQLDKSGLPSDRFFAERPEGSVSTLKIQRTQQEDSAVYLCASSLARVEQYFGPGTRLTVT.